This T cell receptor beta chain comes out of a study of T-cell memory formation after mild COVID-19. Across the study: Largely donor-specific sequence clusters came from a couple of donors.

Germline lookup yields CDR1 SEHNR and CDR2 FQNEAQ (reference sequence). The CDR3 loop spans 14 amino acids. Trimming cost V 5 bases and J 2 bases, with 10 bases left between them. TCR alpha and TCR beta cDNA libraries with sample barcodes and UMIs came from 5'RACE using constant-segment primers. Via MiXCR, TCRdb re-called the 5' RACE reads, giving one row per CDR3 protein. Of about 180,000 distinct CDR3 sequences listed, 15% to 20% are singletons. The specimen was PBMCs or a T cell subset sorted from them (not recorded which). The V gene is TRBV7-9, the J gene TRBJ1-3; D is uncertain. This TCR came from an adult woman who had mild COVID-19 (a few samples of this study predate the infection). Cell type and time point are not known. The CDR3 here is CASSPSPAGNTIYF. CDR3 bases: TGTGCCAGCAGCCCGAGCCCGGCTGGAAACACCATATATTTT.